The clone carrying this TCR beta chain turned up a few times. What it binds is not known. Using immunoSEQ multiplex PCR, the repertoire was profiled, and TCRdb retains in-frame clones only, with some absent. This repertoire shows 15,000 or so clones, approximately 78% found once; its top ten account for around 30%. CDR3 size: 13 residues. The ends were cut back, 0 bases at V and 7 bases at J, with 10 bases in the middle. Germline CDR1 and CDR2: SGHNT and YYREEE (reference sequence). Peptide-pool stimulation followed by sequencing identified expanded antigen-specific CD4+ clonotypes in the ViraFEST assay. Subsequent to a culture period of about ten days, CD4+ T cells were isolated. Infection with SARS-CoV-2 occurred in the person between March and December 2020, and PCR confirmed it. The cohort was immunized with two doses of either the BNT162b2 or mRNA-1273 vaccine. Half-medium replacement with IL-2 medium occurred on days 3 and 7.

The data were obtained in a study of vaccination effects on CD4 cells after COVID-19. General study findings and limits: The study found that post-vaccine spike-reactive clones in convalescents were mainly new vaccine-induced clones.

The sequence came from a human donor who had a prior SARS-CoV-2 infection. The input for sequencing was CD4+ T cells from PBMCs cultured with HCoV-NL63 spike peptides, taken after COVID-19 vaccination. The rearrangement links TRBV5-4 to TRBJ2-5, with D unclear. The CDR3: CASSLDGSGTQYF. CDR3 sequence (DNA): TGTGCCAGCAGCTTGGACGGGTCGGGGACCCAGTACTTC.